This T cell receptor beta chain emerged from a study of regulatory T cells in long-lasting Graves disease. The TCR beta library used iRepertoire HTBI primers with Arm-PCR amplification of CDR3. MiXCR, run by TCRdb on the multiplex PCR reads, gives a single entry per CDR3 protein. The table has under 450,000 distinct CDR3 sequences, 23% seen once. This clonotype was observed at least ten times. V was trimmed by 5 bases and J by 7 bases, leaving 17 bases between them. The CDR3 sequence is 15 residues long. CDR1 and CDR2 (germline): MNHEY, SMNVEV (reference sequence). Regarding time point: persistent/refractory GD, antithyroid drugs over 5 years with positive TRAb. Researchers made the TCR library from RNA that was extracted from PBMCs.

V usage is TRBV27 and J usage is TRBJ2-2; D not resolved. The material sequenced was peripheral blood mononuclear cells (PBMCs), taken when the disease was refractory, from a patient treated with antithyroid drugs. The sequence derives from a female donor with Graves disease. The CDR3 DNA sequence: TGTGCCAGCAGTATTGTTGGGGTACAAGGCGGGGAGCTGTTTTTT. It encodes CASSIVGVQGGELFF.